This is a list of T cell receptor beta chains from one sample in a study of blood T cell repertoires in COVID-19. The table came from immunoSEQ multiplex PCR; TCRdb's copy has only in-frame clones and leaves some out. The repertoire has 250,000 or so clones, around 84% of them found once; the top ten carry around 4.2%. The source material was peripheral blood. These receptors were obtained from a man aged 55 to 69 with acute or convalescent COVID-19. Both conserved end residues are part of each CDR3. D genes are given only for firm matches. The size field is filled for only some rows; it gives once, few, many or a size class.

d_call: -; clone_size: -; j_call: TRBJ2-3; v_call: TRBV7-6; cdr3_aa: CASSSNARISTDTQYF; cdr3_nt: TGTGCCAGCAGCTCCAACGCCAGAATTAGCACAGATACGCAGTATTTT
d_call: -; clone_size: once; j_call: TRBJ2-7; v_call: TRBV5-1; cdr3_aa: CASSSLSLQGHEQYF; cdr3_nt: TGCGCCAGCAGCTCATTATCCTTACAGGGCCACGAGCAGTACTTC
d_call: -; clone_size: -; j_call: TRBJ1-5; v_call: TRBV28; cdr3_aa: CASSPGGSGLSNQPQHF; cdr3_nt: TGTGCCAGCAGTCCGGGAGGGAGCGGCCTTAGCAATCAGCCCCAGCATTTT
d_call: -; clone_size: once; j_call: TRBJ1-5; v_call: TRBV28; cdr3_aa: CASRAGNQPQHF; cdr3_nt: TGTGCCAGCAGGGCCGGGAATCAGCCCCAGCATTTT
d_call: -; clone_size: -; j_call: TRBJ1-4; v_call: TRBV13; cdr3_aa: CASSLGITTNEKLFF; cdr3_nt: TGTGCCAGCAGCTTAGGAATTACAACTAATGAAAAACTGTTTTTT
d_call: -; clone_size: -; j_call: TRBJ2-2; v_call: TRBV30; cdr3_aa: CAWSVLRGTGELFF; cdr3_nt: TGTGCCTGGAGTGTACTGCGGGGAACCGGGGAGCTGTTTTTT
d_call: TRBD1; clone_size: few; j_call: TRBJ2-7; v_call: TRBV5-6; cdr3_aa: CASSLDRGSYEQYF; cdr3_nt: TGTGCCAGCAGCTTGGACAGGGGGTCCTACGAGCAGTACTTC
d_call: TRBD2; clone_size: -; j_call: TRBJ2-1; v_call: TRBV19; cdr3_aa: CASRGLARYNEQFF; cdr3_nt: TGTGCCAGTCGGGGACTAGCGAGATACAATGAGCAGTTCTTC
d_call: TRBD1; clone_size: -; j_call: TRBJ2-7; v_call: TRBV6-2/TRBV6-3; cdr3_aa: CASSDRVFGSYEQYF; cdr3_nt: TGTGCCAGCAGTGACAGGGTTTTTGGGTCCTACGAGCAGTACTTC
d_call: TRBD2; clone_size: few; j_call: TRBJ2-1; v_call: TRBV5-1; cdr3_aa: CASSLKRGSYNEQFF; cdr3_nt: TGCGCCAGCAGCTTAAAGCGGGGCTCCTACAATGAGCAGTTCTTC
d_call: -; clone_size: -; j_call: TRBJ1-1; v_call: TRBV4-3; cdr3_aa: CASSQDPFMNTEAFF; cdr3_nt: TGCGCCAGCAGCCAAGATCCATTCATGAACACTGAAGCTTTCTTT
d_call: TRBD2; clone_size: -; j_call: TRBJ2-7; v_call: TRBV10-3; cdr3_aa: CAISELSWQKREGIFYEQYF; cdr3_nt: TGTGCCATCAGTGAACTATCGTGGCAAAAGCGGGAGGGTATTTTCTACGAGCAGTACTTC
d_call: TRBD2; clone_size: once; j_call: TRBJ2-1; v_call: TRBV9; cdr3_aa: CASSVDLSGGLAGVGNEQFF; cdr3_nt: TGTGCCAGCAGCGTAGATCTTAGTGGGGGACTAGCGGGAGTAGGGAATGAGCAGTTCTTC
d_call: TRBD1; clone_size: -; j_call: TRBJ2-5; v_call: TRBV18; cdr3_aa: CASSPQGAQETQYF; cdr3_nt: TGTGCCAGCTCACCACAGGGGGCTCAAGAGACCCAGTACTTC
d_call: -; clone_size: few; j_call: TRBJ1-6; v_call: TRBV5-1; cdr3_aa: CASSLMSNSPLHF; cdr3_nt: TGCGCCAGCAGCTTGATGAGCAATTCACCCCTCCACTTT
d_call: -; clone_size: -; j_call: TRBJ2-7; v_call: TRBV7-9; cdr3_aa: CASSLPPGYEQYF; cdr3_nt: TGTGCCAGCAGCTTACCGCCAGGGTACGAGCAGTACTTC
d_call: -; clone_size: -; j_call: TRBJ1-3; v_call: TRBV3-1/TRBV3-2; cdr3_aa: CASSQQTGPSGNTIYF; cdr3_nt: TGTGCCAGCAGCCAACAGACAGGCCCCTCTGGAAACACCATATATTTT
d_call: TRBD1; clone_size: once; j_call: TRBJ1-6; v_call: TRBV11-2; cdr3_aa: CASSLVLGGNSPLHF; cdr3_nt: TGTGCCAGCAGCTTAGTATTAGGGGGCAATTCACCCCTCCACTTT